This T cell receptor beta chain was captured in a study of human T cells and chemical hapten exposure (dated by TCRdb to about 2021). The study in broad terms: For sensitization, 2% DPC in acetone was applied to an approximately 2 cm by approximately 2 cm area of upper inner arm skin. Throughout the study period of 20 to 30 weeks, patients also received therapeutic DPC doses to the scalp every week. Patch testing was performed on the upper back with Finn chambers containing 0.01% DPC, and the patch tests were scored after 6 days according to International Contact Dermatitis Research Group standards. The mostly female patient cohort included alopecia areata with under or over 50% scalp involvement, alopecia totalis and alopecia universalis. The libraries were sequenced as a pool, and the TCR yield per sample differed mostly because of small variations in library volumes within the pool. In alopecia patients, the study followed how the peripheral blood TCR repertoire changed in vivo over primary and secondary sensitization to diphenylcyclopropenone (DPC), a hapten. Blood samples were taken from patients before sensitization (week 0) and then at 2, 6 and about 24 weeks after DPC sensitization. Blood for TCR sequencing was provided by twenty-nine alopecia patients at one to four time points (pre-sensitization, 2, 6 and 24 weeks).

On the study overall, not on this receptor specifically: All patients had alopecia, a presumed autoimmune disease, so their immune response might differ from that of healthy individuals. Repeated subsampling changed both the strength of the expansion versus patch-test correlation and the threshold at which the correlation became significant. Expanded TCRs formed significantly more large CDR3 similarity clusters than pre-sensitization or healthy control sets, consistent with antigen-driven responses. DPC sensitization did not change the number of TCRs with a frequency above 1 in 1000, and there was no evidence of changes in global repertoire structure. Patch test score was positively correlated with the number of PT1 expanded TCRs, with significance at thresholds 8, 16 and 32 but not at 4.

Interpreted using the paper, the time point label stands for: patch test 2, 6 weeks after DPC sensitization. The treatment or condition tag for this specimen amounts to: therapeutic diphenylcyclopropenone sensitization with weekly scalp DPC. At each patch-test visit, blood was drawn before the patch test was applied. Patients were eligible if aged 18 to 70, diagnosed with alopecia and judged suitable for DPC therapy, and pregnant patients were excluded. Total RNA was extracted from unfractionated whole blood collected in Tempus Blood RNA tubes. Worth noting for this clonotype: Its antigen specificity is not known. No base-level quality is on record; no much larger clone is a single base apart.

Libraries came from RACE. Sequencing was carried out with a NextSeq 500. Library preparation attached unique molecular identifiers to individual cDNA molecules for quantitative, reproducible TCR counting. From each blood RNA sample, both TCR alpha and TCR beta chains were sequenced. As for the authors' bioinformatics: The median number of TCRs per sample was around 96,000, ranging from roughly 20,000 to 690,600. The Decombinator software suite was used to annotate the V, J and CDR3 of the TCR reads. To make PS versus PT1 abundance plots, every sample was subsampled to the same number of TCRs (28,000). Expanded TCRs were defined as absent before sensitization and observed at least eight times at the 2-week time point. TCRdb took the public reads, trimmed them with fastp at Q25, ran MiXCR for clone calling and kept in-frame beta chains. Here each entry gathers all rows of one CDR3 protein and keeps the most common genes and DNA. TCRdb's processing, not the study's, gives the V and J calls here. The table for this sample lists nearly 95,000 distinct CDR3 sequences; roughly 9.6% of them were counted only once. The ten largest make up roughly 2% of the sample.

The CDR3 covers 13 residues, taking in both the cysteine and the phenylalanine. Only CDR3 DNA remains: 39 bases, in frame from the first base. Based on the germline V gene, the CDR1 and CDR2 sequences are SGHNT and YENEEA. A distance of 10 bases separates the germline ends of V and J, which lose 5 bases and 5 bases respectively. Recombination linked TRBV11-3 to TRBJ2-4; the D gene is perhaps TRBD2, on 6 matching bases. The sample consisted of whole blood, taken in connection with sensitization to the hapten diphenylcyclopropenone (DPC). This clonotype was sampled from a man aged 35-49 years with alopecia areata. Some clones in this sample may be carry-over from other donors' samples. In nucleotides, the sequence is TGTGCCAGCAGCCGGACTACCCAAAACATTCAGTACTTC. This encodes CASSRTTQNIQYF.